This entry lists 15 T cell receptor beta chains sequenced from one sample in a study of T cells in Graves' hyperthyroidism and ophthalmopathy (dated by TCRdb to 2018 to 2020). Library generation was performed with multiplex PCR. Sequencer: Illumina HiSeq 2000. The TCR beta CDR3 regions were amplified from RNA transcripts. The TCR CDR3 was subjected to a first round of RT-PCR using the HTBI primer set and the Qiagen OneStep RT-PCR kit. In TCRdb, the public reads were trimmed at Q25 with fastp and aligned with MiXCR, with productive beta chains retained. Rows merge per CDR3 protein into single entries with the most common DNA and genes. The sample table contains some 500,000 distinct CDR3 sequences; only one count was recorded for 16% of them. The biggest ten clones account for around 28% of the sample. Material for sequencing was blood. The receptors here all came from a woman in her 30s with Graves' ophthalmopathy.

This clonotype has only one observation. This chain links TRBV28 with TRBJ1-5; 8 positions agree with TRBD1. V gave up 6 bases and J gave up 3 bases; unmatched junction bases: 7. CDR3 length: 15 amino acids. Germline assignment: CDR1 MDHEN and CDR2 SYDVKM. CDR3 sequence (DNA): TGTGCCAGCAGACCTAGGACAGGGCACAATCAGCCCCAGCATTTT. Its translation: CASRPRTGHNQPQHF.

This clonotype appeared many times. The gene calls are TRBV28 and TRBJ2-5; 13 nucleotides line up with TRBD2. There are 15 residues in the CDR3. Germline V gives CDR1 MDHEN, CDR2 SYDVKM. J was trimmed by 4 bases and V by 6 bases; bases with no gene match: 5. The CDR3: CASRPRLAGGETQYF. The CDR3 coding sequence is TGTGCCAGCAGACCGCGACTAGCGGGGGGAGAGACCCAGTACTTC.

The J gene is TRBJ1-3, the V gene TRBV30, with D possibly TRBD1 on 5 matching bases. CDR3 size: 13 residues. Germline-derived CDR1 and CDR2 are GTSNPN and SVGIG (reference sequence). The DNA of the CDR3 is TGTGCTGTCACAGGTTTCTCTGGAAACACCATATATTTT. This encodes CAVTGFSGNTIYF.

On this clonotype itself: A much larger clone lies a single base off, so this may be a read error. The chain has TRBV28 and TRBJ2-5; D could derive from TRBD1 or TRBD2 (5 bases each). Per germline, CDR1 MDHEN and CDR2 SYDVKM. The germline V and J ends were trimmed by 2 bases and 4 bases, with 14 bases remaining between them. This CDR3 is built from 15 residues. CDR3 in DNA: TGTGCCAGCAGTTTAATGTGGGGACGGGGAGAGACCCAGTACTTC. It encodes CASSLMWGRGETQYF.

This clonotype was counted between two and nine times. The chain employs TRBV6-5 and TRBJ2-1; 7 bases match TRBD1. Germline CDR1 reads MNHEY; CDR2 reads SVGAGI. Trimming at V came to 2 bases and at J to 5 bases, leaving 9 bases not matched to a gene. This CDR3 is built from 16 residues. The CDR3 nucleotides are TGTGCCAGCAGTTACACAAGACAGGGTAGTAACAATGAGCAGTTCTTC. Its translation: CASSYTRQGSNNEQFF.

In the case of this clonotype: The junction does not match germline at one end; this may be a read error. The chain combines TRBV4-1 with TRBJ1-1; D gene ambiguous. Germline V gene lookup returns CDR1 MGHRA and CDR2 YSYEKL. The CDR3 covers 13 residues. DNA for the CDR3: TGCGCCAGCAGCCAGACACTGAACACTGGAGCTTTCTTT. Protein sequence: CASSQTLNTGAFF.

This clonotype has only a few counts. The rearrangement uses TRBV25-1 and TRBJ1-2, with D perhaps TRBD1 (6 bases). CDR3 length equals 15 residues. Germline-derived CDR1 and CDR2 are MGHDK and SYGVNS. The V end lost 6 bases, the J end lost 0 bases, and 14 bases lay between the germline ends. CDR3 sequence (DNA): TGTGCCAGCAGCCAGTGGACAGTTCCTAACTATGGCTACACCTTC. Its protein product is CASSQWTVPNYGYTF.

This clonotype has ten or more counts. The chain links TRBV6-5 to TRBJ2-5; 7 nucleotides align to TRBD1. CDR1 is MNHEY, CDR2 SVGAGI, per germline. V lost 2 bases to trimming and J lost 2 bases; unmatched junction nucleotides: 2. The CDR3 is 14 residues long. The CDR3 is CASSYNRGQETQYF. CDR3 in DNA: TGTGCCAGCAGTTACAACAGGGGACAAGAGACCCAGTACTTC.

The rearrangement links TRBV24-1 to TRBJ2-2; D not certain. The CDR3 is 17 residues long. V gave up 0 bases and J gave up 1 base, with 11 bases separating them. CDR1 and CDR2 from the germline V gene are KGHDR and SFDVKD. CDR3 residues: CATSDLRAELNTGELFF. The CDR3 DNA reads TGTGCCACCAGTGATTTGCGGGCAGAGCTGAACACCGGGGAGCTGTTTTTT.

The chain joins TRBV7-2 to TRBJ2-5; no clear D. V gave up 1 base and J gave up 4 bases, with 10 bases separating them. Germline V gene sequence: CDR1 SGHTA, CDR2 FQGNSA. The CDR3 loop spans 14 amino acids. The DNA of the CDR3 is TGTGCCAGCAGCTTAGAGGTTAGCAGAGAGACCCAGTACTTC. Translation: CASSLEVSRETQYF. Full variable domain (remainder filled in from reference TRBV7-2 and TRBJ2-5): GAGVSQSPSNKVTEKGKDVELRCDPISGHTALYWYRQSLGQGLEFLIYFQGNSAPDKSGLPSDRFSAERTGGSVSTLTIQRTQQEDSAVYLCASSLEVSRETQYFGPGTRLLVL.

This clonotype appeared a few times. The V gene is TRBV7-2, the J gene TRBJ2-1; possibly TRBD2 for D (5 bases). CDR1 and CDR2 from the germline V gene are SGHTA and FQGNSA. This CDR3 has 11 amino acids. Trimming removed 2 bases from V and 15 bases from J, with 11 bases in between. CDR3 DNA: TGTGCCAGCAGCTTACCGGGGTGGCCGTTCTTC. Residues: CASSLPGWPFF.

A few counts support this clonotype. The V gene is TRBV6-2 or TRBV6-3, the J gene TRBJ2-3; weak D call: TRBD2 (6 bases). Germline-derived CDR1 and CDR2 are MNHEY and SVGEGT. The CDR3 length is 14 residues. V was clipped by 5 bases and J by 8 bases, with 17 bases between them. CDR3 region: CASSTLRGPRTQYF. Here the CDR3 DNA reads TGTGCCAGCAGTACCTTGCGGGGCCCCCGTACGCAGTATTTT.

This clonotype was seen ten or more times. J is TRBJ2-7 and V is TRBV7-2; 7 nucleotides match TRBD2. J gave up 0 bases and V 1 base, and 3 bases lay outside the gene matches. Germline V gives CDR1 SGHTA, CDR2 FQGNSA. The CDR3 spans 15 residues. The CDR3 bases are TGTGCCAGCAGCTTAGAAATAGCGGGCTCCTACGAGCAGTACTTC. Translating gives CASSLEIAGSYEQYF.

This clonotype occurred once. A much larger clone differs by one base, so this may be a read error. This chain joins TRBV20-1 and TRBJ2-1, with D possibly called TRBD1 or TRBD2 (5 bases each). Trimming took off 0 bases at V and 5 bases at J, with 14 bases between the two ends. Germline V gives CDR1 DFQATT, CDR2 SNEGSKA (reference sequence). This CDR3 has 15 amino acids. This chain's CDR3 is CSARDPWDVDNEQFF. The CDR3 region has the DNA TGCAGTGCTAGAGATCCGTGGGACGTGGACAATGAGCAGTTCTTC.

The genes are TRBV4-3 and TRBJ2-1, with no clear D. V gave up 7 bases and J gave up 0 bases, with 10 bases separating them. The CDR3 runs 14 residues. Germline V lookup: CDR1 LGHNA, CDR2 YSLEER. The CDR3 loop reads CASNDFSSYNEQFF. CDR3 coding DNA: TGCGCCAGCAACGACTTCAGCTCCTACAATGAGCAGTTCTTC.